This T cell receptor beta chain comes out of a study of early T cells in non-severe SARS-CoV-2 infection (dated by TCRdb to about 2021). Context from the whole study: TCR sequencing used bulk RNA from unsorted whole blood, so alpha and beta chains could not be paired. Points the paper makes about the study in general: VDJdb matching was skewed toward anti-spike CD8 responses, so virus-specific expansions were likely underestimated and private and CD4 specificities were missed.

About this clonotype: What this receptor recognizes is not known. No base quality values were provided; no much bigger clone lies one nucleotide off.

The germline V gene supplies CDR1 SGHVS and CDR2 FQNEAQ. V sheds 1 base and J sheds 2 bases, leaving 8 bases between their ends. The CDR3 numbers 14 residues from cysteine through phenylalanine. The DNA shown is the 42-base CDR3, in frame from base 1. Set within a cohort of healthcare workers in London, UK, this nested case-control study involved weekly PCR testing of nasopharyngeal swabs along with blood sampling. Healthcare workers were recruited during the week of the UK lockdown, between 23 and 31 March 2020, and followed weekly for up to roughly 15 weeks. The library came from 5' RACE. The instrument given in TCRdb is NextSeq 500. Unique molecular identifiers were attached to individual cDNA molecules in the TCR library protocol so that sequencing error and PCR bias could be corrected. Sequencing covered both TCR alpha and beta chains, and within each sample the abundances of alpha and beta sequences were tightly co-correlated. The authors' pipeline ran thus. Decombinator V4 was used to annotate the V gene, J gene and CDR3 of the TCR sequences. TCRs were defined as expanded if a significant change between any two time points was detected under a Poisson model with p below 0.0001. TCR abundances were normalised to the total number of TCRs sequenced per sample and expressed as counts per million. TRAV1-2 paired with TRAJ12, TRAJ20 or TRAJ33 defined MAIT TCRs, while TRAV10 paired with TRAJ18 defined iNKT TCRs. VDJdb, accessed on 1 November 2021, was searched for TCRs annotated for CMV, EBV and SARS-CoV-2, and TCRs annotated for more than one antigen were excluded. Through fastp at Q25 and MiXCR, TCRdb rebuilt clones from the public reads, retaining in-frame beta chains. Rows matching on CDR3 protein sequence are summarized as one entry with the most common DNA and genes. The V and J calls shown here were made by TCRdb, not taken from the authors' results. This sample comprises about 67,000 distinct CDR3 sequences, around 10% of them detected only once. Around 4% of the sample comes from the top ten.

Input material: whole blood. The chain was built from TRBV7-8 and TRBJ1-2; the D segment could be TRBD1, given 6 matching bases. This TCR derives from an adult who was a healthcare worker with PCR-confirmed SARS-CoV-2 infection or an uninfected control (not recorded which). CDR3 region: CASSLDRANYGYTF. The bases are TGTGCCAGCAGCTTAGACAGGGCCAACTATGGCTACACCTTC.